The 31 T cell receptor beta chains in this list originate from one sample, sequenced in a study of blood T cells in healthy people across ages. Using a J-beta primer mix together with a sample-barcoded 5' primer, a second PCR was run for roughly 7 to 12 cycles. TCRdb used MiXCR to reprocess the 5' RACE reads, holding one entry per CDR3 protein. The sample contains fewer than 1 million distinct CDR3 sequences, 40% to 50% of which appear only once. The specimen sequenced was blood. These receptors all come from a man in his sixties in good health.

This clonotype was seen a few times. The V call is TRBV20-1, the J call TRBJ1-6, with 9 nucleotides matching TRBD1. CDR1 and CDR2 (germline): DFQATT, SNEGSKA (reference sequence). With 1 base clipped from V and 6 bases from J, the junction kept 7 bases outside the gene matches. The CDR3 spans 16 residues. DNA for the CDR3: TGCAGTGCTAGAGGGGACAGGGATTGGCTTAATTCACCCCTCCACTTT. It yields the protein CSARGDRDWLNSPLHF.

This chain uses TRBV7-9 with TRBJ1-1; 7 bases are shared with TRBD1. The CDR3 length is 15 residues. V gave up 4 bases and J gave up 5 bases; unmatched junction bases: 10. Germline-derived CDR1 and CDR2 are SEHNR and FQNEAQ (reference sequence). The CDR3 here is CASSWAQGRDTEAFF. In nucleotides, the CDR3 is TGTGCCAGCAGCTGGGCACAGGGGAGGGATACTGAAGCTTTCTTT.

This chain uses TRBV7-6 with TRBJ2-6; D gene uncertain. Between the trimmed V and J ends, which lost 5 bases and 3 bases, there was a span of 20 bases. The germline CDR1 and CDR2 sequences are SGHVS and FNYEAQ. CDR3 length: 18 residues. As DNA, the CDR3 is TGTGCCAGCAGCGACCCCACGGAGAGGCCCTATGGGGCCAACGTCCTGACTTTC. Protein sequence: CASSDPTERPYGANVLTF.

This clonotype was picked up a small number of times. The chain has TRBV28 and TRBJ1-5; 9 nucleotides match TRBD1. CDR3 size: 18 residues. V dropped 8 bases and J dropped 0; count of bases not matched to a gene: 14. Germline CDR1 MDHEN, CDR2 SYDVKM. DNA for the CDR3: TGTGCCAGCCTACGCCCCGGGACAGGGTTTCGTAGCAATCAGCCCCAGCATTTT. This gives the protein CASLRPGTGFRSNQPQHF.

The V call is TRBV7-2, the J call TRBJ2-4; D is unresolved. The better agreement between TRBJ2-7 and the DNA end casts doubt on the J call. This CDR3 is built from 14 residues. Germline CDR1 is SGHTA and CDR2 is FQGNSA. The chain's CDR3 is CASSLRQIADEQYF. In DNA, the CDR3 is TGTGCCAGCAGCTTGCGGCAAATCGCCGACGAGCAGTACTTC.

The chain is built from TRBV7-9 and TRBJ2-3; TRBD2 aligns across 7 bases. CDR1 and CDR2 (germline): SEHNR, FQNEAQ (reference sequence). J lost 2 bases, V lost 8 bases, and 4 bases had no gene match. This CDR3 spans 13 amino acids. The CDR3 spells CASGTTYTDTQYF. The CDR3 nucleotides are TGTGCCAGCGGGACTACCTACACAGATACGCAGTATTTT. The whole variable domain, remainder taken from reference TRBV7-9 and TRBJ2-3, is DTGVSQNPRHKITKRGQNVTFRCDPISEHNRLYWYRQTLGQGPEFLTYFQNEAQLEKSRLLSDRFSAERPKGSFSTLEIQRTEQGDSAMYLCASGTTYTDTQYFGPGTRLTVL.

On this clonotype: An end of the junction differs from the germline gene, which may be a read error. The V call is TRBV24-1, the J call TRBJ2-1, with TRBD1 matching 9 bases. This CDR3 region has 15 residues. Germline assignment: CDR1 KGHDR and CDR2 SFDVKD. CDR3 in DNA: TGTGTCACCAGTGATGCAGGGGACAGGGCGCATGAGCAGTTCTTC. This codes for CVTSDAGDRAHEQFF.

This clonotype was counted only a few times. The gene calls are TRBV7-2 and TRBJ1-2; TRBD1 aligns across 7 bases. Germline V gene data show CDR1 as SGHTA and CDR2 as FQGNSA. The trim removed 1 base at V and 8 bases at J, leaving 7 bases unmatched. The CDR3 is 14 amino acids. CDR3 region: CASSLVNRGGGYTF. In DNA, the CDR3 is TGTGCCAGCAGCTTAGTTAACAGGGGAGGAGGCTACACCTTC.

With regard to this clonotype: This clone may be a read error of a much larger clone one base away. The rearrangement uses TRBV20-1 and TRBJ2-1, with TRBD1 as a possible D gene (6 bases). The CDR3 spans 15 residues. CDR1 is DFQATT, CDR2 SNEGSKA, per germline (reference sequence). V was trimmed by 4 bases and J by 13 bases, leaving 26 bases between them. The DNA for the CDR3 is TGCAGTGCTACCAGGGGCCAGATAATTAAAGAGACCCAGTTCTTC. This encodes CSATRGQIIKETQFF.

This chain links TRBV20-1 with TRBJ2-3; TRBD2 aligns across 8 bases. Germline V gives CDR1 DFQATT, CDR2 SNEGSKA (reference sequence). The CDR3 is made up of 14 amino acids. Trimming removed 5 bases from V and 2 bases from J; junction bases left unmatched: 6. The CDR3 loop is CSALMTSATDTQYF. In nucleotides, the CDR3 is TGCAGTGCTCTAATGACTAGCGCCACAGATACGCAGTATTTT.

V usage is TRBV24-1 and J usage is TRBJ2-3, with D possibly TRBD2 on 6 matching bases. The CDR3 runs to 13 residues. Trimming shortened V by 6 bases and J by 4 bases, and 10 bases separated the two germline ends. Germline CDR1 and CDR2: KGHDR and SFDVKD. CDR3 sequence: CATSTPGADTQYF. The CDR3 coding sequence is TGTGCCACCAGTACCCCGGGGGCAGATACGCAGTATTTT.

CDR3 loop: CASGGADARPYGYTF. The DNA of the CDR3 is TGTGCCAGCGGGGGCGCGGACGCAAGACCATATGGCTACACCTTC. This chain links TRBV28 with TRBJ1-2, with D possibly matching TRBD1 (6 bases). This CDR3 has 15 residues. From germline, CDR1 is MDHEN and CDR2 SYDVKM. Trimming took 8 bases from V and 5 from J, leaving 21 bases between them.

There are a few counts of this clonotype. The V call is TRBV6-2 or TRBV6-3, the J call TRBJ2-1; D is uncertain. CDR3 length: 12 residues. The germline V gene encodes CDR1 MNHEY and CDR2 SVGEGT. The V gene lost 7 bases and the J gene lost 7 bases, with 11 bases spanning the gap. The CDR3 region has the DNA TGTGCCAGCACCCAAGTCGGGAATGAGCAGTTCTTC. This translates into CASTQVGNEQFF.

This clonotype was recorded many times. The chain has TRBV20-1 and TRBJ1-1; 9 nucleotides align to TRBD1. Germline loops: CDR1 DFQATT, CDR2 SNEGSKA (reference sequence). The CDR3 consists of 13 residues. V dropped 6 bases and J dropped 1; count of bases not matched to a gene: 3. The CDR3 protein is CSAPGQGNTEAFF. The CDR3 region has the DNA TGCAGTGCCCCGGGACAGGGGAACACTGAAGCTTTCTTT.

The CDR3 reads CSPEPQTRNSPLHF. The CDR3 DNA follows: TGCAGTCCAGAACCCCAGACAAGGAATTCACCCCTCCACTTT. The chain has TRBV20-1 and TRBJ1-6; D remains ambiguous. V was pared by 8 bases and J by 7 bases, with 18 bases between. The CDR3 consists of 14 residues. The germline gives CDR1 DFQATT, CDR2 SNEGSKA (reference sequence).

This clonotype was counted only a few times. This chain joins TRBV7-8 and TRBJ2-5, with 8 bases identical to TRBD2. This CDR3 spans 16 amino acids. Germline V gives CDR1 SGHVS, CDR2 FQNEAQ. V gave up 3 bases and J gave up 2 bases; unmatched junction bases: 8. The CDR3 coding sequence is TGTGCCAGCAGCTTTCAGCGGGGGCCCTTTCAAGAGACCCAGTACTTC. The encoded protein is CASSFQRGPFQETQYF.

Only one count was recorded for this clonotype. The V and J genes are TRBV4-1 and TRBJ2-7, with D maybe TRBD2 (6 bases). This CDR3 is 13 amino acids long. Germline V CDR1 and CDR2: MGHRA, YSYEKL. The V gene lost 1 base and the J gene lost 6 bases, with 10 bases spanning the gap. CDR3 region: CASSQASGGEQYF. CDR3 bases: TGCGCCAGCAGCCAAGCCTCCGGGGGCGAGCAGTACTTC.

This chain joins TRBV5-4 and TRBJ1-2, with 9 bases aligning to TRBD1. Germline-derived CDR1 and CDR2 are SGHNT and YYREEE (reference sequence). Trimming removed 9 bases from V and 9 bases from J; junction bases left unmatched: 12. The CDR3 runs 13 residues. The CDR3 sequence: CATSRDRDRRYTF. Written as DNA, the CDR3 is TGTGCCACCAGTAGGGACAGGGACCGTCGCTACACCTTC.

This clonotype was found a few times. The chain employs TRBV28 and TRBJ2-5, with a tentative D call TRBD1 (6 bases). This CDR3 is 16 amino acids long. Looked up from germline, CDR1 is MDHEN and CDR2 is SYDVKM. Between the trimmed V and J ends, which lost 10 bases and 1 base, there was a span of 22 bases. The CDR3 here is CATHAGATTFQETQYF. For the CDR3, the DNA is TGTGCCACTCATGCAGGGGCCACAACGTTCCAAGAGACCCAGTACTTC. Supplemented by reference TRBV28 and TRBJ2-5, the full variable domain reads DVKVTQSSRYLVKRTGEKVFLECVQDMDHENMFWYRQDPGLGLRLIYFSYDVKMKEKGDIPEGYSVSREKKERFSLILESASTNQTSMYLCATHAGATTFQETQYFGPGTRLLVL.

This rearrangement joins TRBV27 to TRBJ2-1, with 7 bases matching TRBD1. The CDR3 runs 15 residues. Germline values: CDR1 MNHEY, CDR2 SMNVEV (reference sequence). J gave up 2 bases and V 5 bases, and 6 bases lay outside the gene matches. The CDR3 sequence is CASSPGTEAYNEQFF. As DNA, the CDR3 is TGTGCCAGCAGTCCCGGGACAGAAGCCTACAATGAGCAGTTCTTC.

Here the CDR3 reads CSAHRAGSNYGYTF. The CDR3 DNA follows: TGCAGTGCTCACCGGGCAGGGAGTAACTATGGCTACACCTTC. The genes are TRBV20-1 and TRBJ1-2; a weak D match, TRBD1 (5 bases). CDR1 and CDR2 from the germline V gene are DFQATT and SNEGSKA (reference sequence). Trimming removed 5 bases from V and 1 base from J, with 14 bases in between. The CDR3 covers 14 residues.

This chain's CDR3 is CSASGWGEKLFF. For the CDR3, the DNA is TGCAGTGCTAGTGGCTGGGGCGAAAAACTGTTTTTT. V usage is TRBV20-1 and J usage is TRBJ1-4, with a possible D match to TRBD1 (5 bases). CDR3 length: 12 amino acids. Germline loops: CDR1 DFQATT, CDR2 SNEGSKA (reference sequence). Trimming removed 3 bases from V and 8 bases from J, with 10 bases in between.

This rearrangement joins TRBV6-5 to TRBJ1-5, with D unclear. Germline V gene lookup returns CDR1 MNHEY and CDR2 SVGAGI. The length of the CDR3 is 15 residues. Trimming pared 5 bases from V and 11 bases from J, leaving 22 bases between. CDR3 region: CASSKRAAGRGAQHF. The CDR3 region has the DNA TGTGCCAGCAGTAAGAGGGCGGCCGGACGGGGAGCCCAGCATTTT.

This clonotype occurred a few times. The gene calls are TRBV5-1 and TRBJ2-4; 7 bases are a match to TRBD2. This CDR3 comprises 15 residues. J was trimmed by 5 bases and V by 5 bases; bases with no gene match: 10. Germline values: CDR1 SGHRS, CDR2 YFSETQ. The CDR3 protein is CASRPMVAGENIQYF. DNA of the CDR3: TGCGCCAGCAGGCCAATGGTTGCGGGGGAAAACATTCAGTACTTC.

The table lists this clonotype with a few counts. V and J are TRBV4-1 and TRBJ1-4; no reliable D call. The germline gives CDR1 MGHRA, CDR2 YSYEKL. V lost 0 bases and J 4 bases, leaving 9 bases between the germline ends. There are 15 residues in the CDR3. The CDR3 DNA follows: TGCGCCAGCAGCCAAGATCAAGGGTATAATGAAAAACTGTTTTTT. It yields the protein CASSQDQGYNEKLFF.

V usage is TRBV20-1 and J usage is TRBJ2-7; tentatively, D is TRBD2 (6 bases). TRBJ2-4 explains the end of the DNA better; the J call may be wrong. The germline V gene encodes CDR1 DFQATT and CDR2 SNEGSKA (reference sequence). The CDR3 is made up of 13 amino acids. In DNA, the CDR3 is TGCAGTGCCTCTGAGCGGCGGGGCTCCATTCAGTACTTC. This sequence encodes CSASERRGSIQYF.

The rearrangement uses TRBV7-9 and TRBJ1-2, with 7 bases matching TRBD1. CDR3 length: 16 amino acids. CDR1 and CDR2 from the germline V gene are SEHNR and FQNEAQ (reference sequence). Unmatched junction bases numbered 9, after V lost 2 bases and J lost 3 bases. The CDR3 loop reads CASSLSVGQGDYGYTF. The CDR3 bases are TGTGCCAGCAGCTTAAGTGTCGGGCAGGGGGACTATGGCTACACCTTC. Supplemented by reference TRBV7-9 and TRBJ1-2, the full variable domain reads DTGVSQNPRHKITKRGQNVTFRCDPISEHNRLYWYRQTLGQGPEFLTYFQNEAQLEKSRLLSDRFSAERPKGSFSTLEIQRTEQGDSAMYLCASSLSVGQGDYGYTFGSGTRLTVV.

The rearrangement joins TRBV28 to TRBJ1-5; D possibly corresponds to TRBD1 (6 bases). The CDR3 contains 16 residues. V dropped 5 bases and J dropped 0 bases, with 14 bases sitting between them. The germline gives CDR1 MDHEN, CDR2 SYDVKM. The CDR3 DNA follows: TGTGCCAGCAGTGTCCAACAGGGTGCTAGCAATCAGCCCCAGCATTTT. Its protein is CASSVQQGASNQPQHF.

The rearrangement links TRBV20-1 to TRBJ2-1, with a weak D call TRBD1 (8 bases). The CDR3 spans 12 residues. Germline V lookup: CDR1 DFQATT, CDR2 SNEGSKA (reference sequence). The CDR3, as DNA: TGCAGCGCAACAGGGGGGGGGAGGGAGCAGTTCTTC. This translates into CSATGGGREQFF.

The chain recombines TRBV27 with TRBJ2-7, with 9 bases that match TRBD2. After removal of 5 bases from V and 3 bases from J, the junction contained 5 bases not matched to a gene. Germline lookup yields CDR1 MNHEY and CDR2 SMNVEV (reference sequence). This CDR3 contains 14 residues. The CDR3 loop is CASSTSGRYYEQYF. CDR3 bases: TGTGCCAGCAGTACTAGCGGGCGATACTACGAGCAGTACTTC.

The rearrangement joins TRBV7-9 to TRBJ2-3; the D gene is possibly TRBD2 (6 bases). Between the trimmed V and J ends, which lost 2 bases and 2 bases, there was a span of 20 bases. Per germline, CDR1 SEHNR and CDR2 FQNEAQ (reference sequence). The CDR3 extends over 18 amino acids. The CDR3 bases are TGTGCCAGCAGCTTATCGGCCTATCGAGCGGGCTTCACAGATACGCAGTATTTT. It yields the protein CASSLSAYRAGFTDTQYF.